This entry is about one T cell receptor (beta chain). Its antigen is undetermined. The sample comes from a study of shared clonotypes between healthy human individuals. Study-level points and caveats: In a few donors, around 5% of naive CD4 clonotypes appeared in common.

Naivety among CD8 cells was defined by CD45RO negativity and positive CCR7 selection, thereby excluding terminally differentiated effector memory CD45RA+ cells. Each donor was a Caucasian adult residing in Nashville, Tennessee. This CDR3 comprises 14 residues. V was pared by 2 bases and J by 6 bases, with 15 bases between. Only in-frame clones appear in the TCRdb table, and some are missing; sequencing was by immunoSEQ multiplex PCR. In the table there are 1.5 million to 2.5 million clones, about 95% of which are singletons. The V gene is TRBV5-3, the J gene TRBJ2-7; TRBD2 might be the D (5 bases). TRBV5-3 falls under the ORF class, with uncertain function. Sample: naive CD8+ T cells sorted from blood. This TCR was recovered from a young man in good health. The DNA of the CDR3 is TGTGCCAGAAGCTTTAGTCCGGGGAGCGGCGAGCAGTACTTC. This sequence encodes CARSFSPGSGEQYF.